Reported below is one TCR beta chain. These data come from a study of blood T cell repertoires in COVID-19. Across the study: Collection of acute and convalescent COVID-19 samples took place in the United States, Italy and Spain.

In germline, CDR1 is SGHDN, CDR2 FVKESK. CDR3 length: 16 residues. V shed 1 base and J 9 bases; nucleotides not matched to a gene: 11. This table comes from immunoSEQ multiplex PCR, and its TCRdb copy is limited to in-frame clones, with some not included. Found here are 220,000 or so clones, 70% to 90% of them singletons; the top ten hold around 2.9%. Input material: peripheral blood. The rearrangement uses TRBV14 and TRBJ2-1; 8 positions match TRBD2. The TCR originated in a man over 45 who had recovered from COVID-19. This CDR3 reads CASSQVFSGSLGEQFF. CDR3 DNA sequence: TGTGCCAGCAGCCAAGTTTTCAGCGGGAGTCTCGGTGAGCAGTTCTTC.